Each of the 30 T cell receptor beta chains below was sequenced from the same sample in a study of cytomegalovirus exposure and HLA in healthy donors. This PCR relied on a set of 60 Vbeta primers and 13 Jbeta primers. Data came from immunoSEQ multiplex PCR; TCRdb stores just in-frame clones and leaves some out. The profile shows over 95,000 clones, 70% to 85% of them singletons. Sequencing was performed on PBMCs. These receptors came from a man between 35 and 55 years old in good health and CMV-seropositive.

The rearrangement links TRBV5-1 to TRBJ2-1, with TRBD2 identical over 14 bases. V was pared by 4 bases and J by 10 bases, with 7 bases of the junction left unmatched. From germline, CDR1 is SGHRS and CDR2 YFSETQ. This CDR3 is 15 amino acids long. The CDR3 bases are TGCGCCAGCAGCGTCGGACTAGCGGGGGGTAAGGAGCAGTTCTTC. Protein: CASSVGLAGGKEQFF.

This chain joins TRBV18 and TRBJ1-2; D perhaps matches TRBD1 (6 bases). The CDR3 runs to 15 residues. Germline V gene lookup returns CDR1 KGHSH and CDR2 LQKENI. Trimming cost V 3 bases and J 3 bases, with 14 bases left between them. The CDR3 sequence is CASSPSQGWDYGYTF. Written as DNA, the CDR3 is TGTGCCAGCTCACCGTCTCAGGGGTGGGACTATGGCTACACCTTC.

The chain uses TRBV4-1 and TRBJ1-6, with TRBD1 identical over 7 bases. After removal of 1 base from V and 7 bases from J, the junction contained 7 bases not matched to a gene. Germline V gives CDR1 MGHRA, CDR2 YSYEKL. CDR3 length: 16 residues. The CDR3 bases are TGCGCCAGCAGCCAAGGAAGGGACAGTGGAAATTCACCCCTCCACTTT. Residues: CASSQGRDSGNSPLHF.

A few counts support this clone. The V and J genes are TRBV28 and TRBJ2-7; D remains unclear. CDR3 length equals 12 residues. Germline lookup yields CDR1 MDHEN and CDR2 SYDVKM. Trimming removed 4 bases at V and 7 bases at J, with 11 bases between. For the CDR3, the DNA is TGTGCCAGCAGTTCACAGATGAGTGAGCAGTACTTC. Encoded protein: CASSSQMSEQYF.

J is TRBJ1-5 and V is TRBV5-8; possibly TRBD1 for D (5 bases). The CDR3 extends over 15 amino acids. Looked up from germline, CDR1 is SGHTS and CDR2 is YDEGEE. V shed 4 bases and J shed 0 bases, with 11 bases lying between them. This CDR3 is CASSKGLTSNQPQHF. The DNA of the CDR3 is TGTGCCAGCAGCAAGGGACTTACTAGCAATCAGCCCCAGCATTTT.

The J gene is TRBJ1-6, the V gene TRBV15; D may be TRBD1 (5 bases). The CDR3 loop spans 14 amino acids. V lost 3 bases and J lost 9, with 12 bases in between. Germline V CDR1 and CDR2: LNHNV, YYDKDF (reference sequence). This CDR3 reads CATSSGGRGSPLHF. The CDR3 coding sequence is TGTGCCACCAGCAGCGGTGGGAGGGGTTCACCCCTCCACTTT. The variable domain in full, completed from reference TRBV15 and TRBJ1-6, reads DAMVIQNPRYQVTQFGKPVTLSCSQTLNHNVMYWYQQKSSQAPKLLFHYYDKDFNNEADTPDNFQSRRPNTSFCFLDIRSPGLGDTAMYLCATSSGGRGSPLHFGNGTRLTVT.

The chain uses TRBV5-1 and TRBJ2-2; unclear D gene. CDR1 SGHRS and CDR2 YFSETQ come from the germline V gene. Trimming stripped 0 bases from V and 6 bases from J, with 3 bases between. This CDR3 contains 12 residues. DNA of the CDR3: TGCGCCAGCAGCTTGGCTTCCGGGGAGCTGTTTTTT. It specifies CASSLASGELFF.

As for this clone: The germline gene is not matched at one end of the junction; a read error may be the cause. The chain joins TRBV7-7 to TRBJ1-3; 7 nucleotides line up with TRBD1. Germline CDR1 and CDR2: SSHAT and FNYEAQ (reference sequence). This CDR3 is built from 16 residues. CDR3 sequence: CASSPLSGTVGNTIYF. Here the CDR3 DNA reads TGTGCTAGCAGCCCCCTTTCTGGGACAGTTGGAAACACCATATATTTT.

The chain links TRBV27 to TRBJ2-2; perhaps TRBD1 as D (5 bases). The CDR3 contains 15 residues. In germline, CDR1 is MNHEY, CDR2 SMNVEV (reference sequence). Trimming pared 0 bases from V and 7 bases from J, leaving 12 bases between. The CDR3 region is CASSLSRGVGGELFF. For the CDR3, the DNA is TGTGCCAGCAGTTTATCTAGGGGCGTGGGCGGGGAGCTGTTTTTT.

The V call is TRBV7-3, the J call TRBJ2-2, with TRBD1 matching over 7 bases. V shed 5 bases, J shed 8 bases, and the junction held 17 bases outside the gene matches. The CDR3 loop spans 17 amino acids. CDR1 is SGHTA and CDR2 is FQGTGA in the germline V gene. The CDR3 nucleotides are TGTGCCAGCAGCCTCACAGGGGATGGATACGCGAGTGGGGAGCTGTTTTTT. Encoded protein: CASSLTGDGYASGELFF.

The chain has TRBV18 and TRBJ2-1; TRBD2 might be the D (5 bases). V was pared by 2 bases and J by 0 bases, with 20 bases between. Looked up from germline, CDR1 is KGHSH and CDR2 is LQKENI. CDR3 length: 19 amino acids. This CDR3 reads CASSPEGRRTRSSYNEQFF. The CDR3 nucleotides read TGTGCCAGCTCACCAGAAGGACGGAGGACTCGAAGCTCCTACAATGAGCAGTTCTTC.

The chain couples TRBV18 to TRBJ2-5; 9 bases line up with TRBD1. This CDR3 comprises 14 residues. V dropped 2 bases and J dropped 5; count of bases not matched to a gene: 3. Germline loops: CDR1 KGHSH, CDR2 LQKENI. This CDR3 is CASSPDRGAETQYF. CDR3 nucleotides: TGTGCCAGCTCACCAGACAGGGGGGCGGAGACCCAGTACTTC.

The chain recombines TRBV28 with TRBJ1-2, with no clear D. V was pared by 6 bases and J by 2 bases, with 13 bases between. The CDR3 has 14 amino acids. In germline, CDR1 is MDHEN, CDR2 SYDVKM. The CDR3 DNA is TGTGCCAGCAGGGTACTGACACAAAACTATGGCTACACCTTC. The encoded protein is CASRVLTQNYGYTF.

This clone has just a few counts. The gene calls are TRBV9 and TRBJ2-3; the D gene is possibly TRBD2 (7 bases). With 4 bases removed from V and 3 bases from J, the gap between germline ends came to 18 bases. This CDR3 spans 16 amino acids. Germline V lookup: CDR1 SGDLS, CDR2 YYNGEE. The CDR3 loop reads CASSPFRGAATDTQYF. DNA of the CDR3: TGTGCCAGCAGCCCCTTTCGGGGGGCGGCGACAGATACGCAGTATTTT. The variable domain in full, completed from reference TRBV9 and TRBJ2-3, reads DSGVTQTPKHLITATGQRVTLRCSPRSGDLSVYWYQQSLDQGLQFLIQYYNGEERAKGNILERFSAQQFPDLHSELNLSSLELGDSALYFCASSPFRGAATDTQYFGPGTRLTVL.

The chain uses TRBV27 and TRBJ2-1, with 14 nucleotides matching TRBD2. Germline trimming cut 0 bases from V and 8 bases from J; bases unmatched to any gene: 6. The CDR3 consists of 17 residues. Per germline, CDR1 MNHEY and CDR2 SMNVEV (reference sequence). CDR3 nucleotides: TGTGCCAGCAGTTTATCGCTGGGACTAGCGGGGGCGTATGAGCAGTTCTTC. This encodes CASSLSLGLAGAYEQFF.

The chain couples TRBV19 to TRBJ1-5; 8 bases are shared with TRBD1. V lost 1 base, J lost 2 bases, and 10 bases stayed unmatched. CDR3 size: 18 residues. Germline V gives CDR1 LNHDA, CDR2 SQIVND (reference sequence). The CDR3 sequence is CASSIGKRTGIGNQPQHF. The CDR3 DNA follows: TGTGCCAGTAGTATAGGTAAGAGGACAGGGATCGGCAATCAGCCCCAGCATTTT.

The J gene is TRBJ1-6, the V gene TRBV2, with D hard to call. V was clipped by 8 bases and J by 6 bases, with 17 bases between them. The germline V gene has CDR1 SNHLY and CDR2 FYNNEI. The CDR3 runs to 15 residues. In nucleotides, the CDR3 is TGTGCCAGCCTGAAGGAGGCAGGCGCTAATTCACCCCTCCACTTT. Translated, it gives CASLKEAGANSPLHF.

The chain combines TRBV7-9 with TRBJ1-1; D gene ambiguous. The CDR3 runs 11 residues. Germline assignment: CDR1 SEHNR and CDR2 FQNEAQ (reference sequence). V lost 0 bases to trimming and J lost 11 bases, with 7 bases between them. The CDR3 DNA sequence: TGTGCCAGCAGCTTAGCGCGGGGTGCTTTCTTT. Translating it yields CASSLARGAFF.

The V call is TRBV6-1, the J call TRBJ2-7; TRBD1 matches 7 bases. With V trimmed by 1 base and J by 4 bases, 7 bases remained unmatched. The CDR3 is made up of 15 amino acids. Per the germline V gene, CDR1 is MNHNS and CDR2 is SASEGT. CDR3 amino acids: CASSEVLTGRYEQYF. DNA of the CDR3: TGTGCCAGCAGTGAAGTCCTGACAGGGCGGTACGAGCAGTACTTC.

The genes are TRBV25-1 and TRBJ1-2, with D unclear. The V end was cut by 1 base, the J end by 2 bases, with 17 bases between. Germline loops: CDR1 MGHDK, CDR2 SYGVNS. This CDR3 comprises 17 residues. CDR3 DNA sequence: TGTGCCAGCAGTGAATGGAGTGGCAGGAGAGGGAACTATGGCTACACCTTC. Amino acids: CASSEWSGRRGNYGYTF.

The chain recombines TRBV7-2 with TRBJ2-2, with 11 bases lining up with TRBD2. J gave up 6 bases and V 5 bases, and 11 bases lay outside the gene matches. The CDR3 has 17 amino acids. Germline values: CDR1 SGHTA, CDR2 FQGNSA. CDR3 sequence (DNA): TGTGCCAGCAGCCGACTAGCGGGGAGTTCCTGGGCCGGGGAGCTGTTTTTT. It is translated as CASSRLAGSSWAGELFF.

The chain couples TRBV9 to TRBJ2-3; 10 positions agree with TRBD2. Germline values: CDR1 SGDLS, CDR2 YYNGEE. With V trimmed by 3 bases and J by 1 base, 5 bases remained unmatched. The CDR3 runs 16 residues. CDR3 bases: TGTGCCAGCAGCGCAACAGCGGGGGGGCGCACAGATACGCAGTATTTT. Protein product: CASSATAGGRTDTQYF.

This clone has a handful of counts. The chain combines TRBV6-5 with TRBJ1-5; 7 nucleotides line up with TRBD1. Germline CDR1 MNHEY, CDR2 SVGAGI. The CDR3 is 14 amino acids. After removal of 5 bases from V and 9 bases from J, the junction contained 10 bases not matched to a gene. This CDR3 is CASSLGQAVGPQHF. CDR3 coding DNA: TGTGCCAGCAGTCTCGGACAGGCTGTCGGGCCCCAGCATTTT.

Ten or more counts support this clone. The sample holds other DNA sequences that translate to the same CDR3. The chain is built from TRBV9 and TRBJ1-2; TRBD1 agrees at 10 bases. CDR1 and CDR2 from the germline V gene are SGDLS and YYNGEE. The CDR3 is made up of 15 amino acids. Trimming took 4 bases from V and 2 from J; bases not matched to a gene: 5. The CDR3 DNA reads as TGTGCCAGCAGCCTCCGGACAGGGGGAAACTATGGCTACACCTTC. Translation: CASSLRTGGNYGYTF. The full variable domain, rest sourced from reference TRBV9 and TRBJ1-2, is DSGVTQTPKHLITATGQRVTLRCSPRSGDLSVYWYQQSLDQGLQFLIQYYNGEERAKGNILERFSAQQFPDLHSELNLSSLELGDSALYFCASSLRTGGNYGYTFGSGTRLTVV.

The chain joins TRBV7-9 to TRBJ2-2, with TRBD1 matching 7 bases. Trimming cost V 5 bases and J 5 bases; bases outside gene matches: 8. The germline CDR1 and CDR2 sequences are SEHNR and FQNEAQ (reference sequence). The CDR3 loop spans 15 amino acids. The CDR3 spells CASSADRVGTGELFF. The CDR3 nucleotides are TGTGCCAGCAGCGCCGACAGGGTGGGGACCGGGGAGCTGTTTTTT.

DNA for the CDR3: TGTGCCAGCAGCCAAGATTTATTCGGAGGGACCCAAGAGACCCAGTACTTC. Encoded protein: CASSQDLFGGTQETQYF. The chain links TRBV4-2 to TRBJ2-5, with D possibly TRBD2 on 6 matching bases. The germline gives CDR1 LGHNA, CDR2 YNFKEQ. Trimming left V 0 bases short and J 1 base short, with 15 bases between. The CDR3 runs 17 residues.

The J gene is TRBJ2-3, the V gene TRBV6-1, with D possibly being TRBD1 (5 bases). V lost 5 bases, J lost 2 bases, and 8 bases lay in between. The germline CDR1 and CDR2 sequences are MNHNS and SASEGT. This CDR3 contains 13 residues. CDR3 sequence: CASSRQFTDTQYF. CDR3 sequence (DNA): TGTGCCAGCAGTAGACAGTTCACAGATACGCAGTATTTT.

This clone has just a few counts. The CDR3 region is CASSDPGTGFGSYNEQFF. For the CDR3, the DNA is TGTGCCAGCAGCGACCCCGGGACAGGATTTGGGTCCTACAATGAGCAGTTCTTC. The V call is TRBV9, the J call TRBJ2-1; 8 bases line up with TRBD1. The V segment lost 3 bases and the J segment 1 base; nucleotides outside the gene matches: 12. The CDR3 is made up of 18 amino acids. Per germline, CDR1 SGDLS and CDR2 YYNGEE.

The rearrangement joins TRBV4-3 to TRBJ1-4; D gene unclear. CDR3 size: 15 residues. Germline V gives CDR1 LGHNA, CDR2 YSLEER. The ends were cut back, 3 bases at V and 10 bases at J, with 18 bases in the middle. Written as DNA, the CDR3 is TGCGCCAGCAGCCAGGAGCTTAGTAAGGTGGTAAAACTGTTTTTT. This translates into CASSQELSKVVKLFF.

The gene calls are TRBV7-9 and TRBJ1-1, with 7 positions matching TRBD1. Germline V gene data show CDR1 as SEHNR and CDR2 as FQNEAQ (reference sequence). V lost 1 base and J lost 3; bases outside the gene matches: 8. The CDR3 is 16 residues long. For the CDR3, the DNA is TGTGCCAGCAGCTTAGACGAGACAGGGCGGCACACTGAAGCTTTCTTT. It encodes CASSLDETGRHTEAFF.